These 26 T cell receptor beta chains were all obtained from the same sample, sequenced in a study of shared clonotypes between healthy human individuals. Clones were sequenced by immunoSEQ multiplex PCR, and TCRdb holds only the in-frame ones, with some missing. Of around 550,000 clones in the sample, 95% to 97% were seen once. Sequences were obtained from naive CD4+ T cells sorted from blood. Described subset: CD45RA+ positively selected. These receptor sequences come from a woman in her thirties in good health.

V and J are TRBV18 and TRBJ1-1; weak D call: TRBD1 (6 bases). CDR1 and CDR2 from the germline V gene are KGHSH and LQKENI. Trimming cost V 1 base and J 0 bases, with 18 bases left between them. The CDR3 is made up of 18 amino acids. Here the CDR3 DNA reads TGTGCCAGCTCACCACGGGGCTTACAGGGTGGGATGAACACTGAAGCTTTCTTT. Its translation: CASSPRGLQGGMNTEAFF.

Notes on this clone: Relative to the germline gene, one junction end is altered; a read error may explain this. The gene calls are TRBV28 and TRBJ1-2; 8 positions match TRBD1. Germline loops: CDR1 MDHEN, CDR2 SYDVKM. The CDR3 runs 15 residues. CDR3 residues: CASSGGDRINHGYTF. As DNA, the CDR3 is TGTGCCAGCAGTGGAGGGGACAGGATTAACCATGGCTACACCTTC.

The rearrangement links TRBV11-3 to TRBJ2-1, with 7 bases that match TRBD1. V was pared by 6 bases and J by 5 bases, with 1 base of the junction left unmatched. In germline, CDR1 is SGHNT, CDR2 YENEEA. This CDR3 comprises 12 residues. The CDR3 protein is CASRGGDNEQFF. DNA for the CDR3: TGTGCCAGCAGAGGGGGCGACAATGAGCAGTTCTTC.

The V and J genes are TRBV7-2 and TRBJ2-6; no reliable D call. The germline V gene has CDR1 SGHTA and CDR2 FQGNSA. The length of the CDR3 is 15 residues. The V and J ends lost 3 bases and 3 bases respectively, with 9 bases between them. CDR3 DNA sequence: TGTGCCAGCAGCTTGGTAGCTCGTGGGGCCAACGTCCTGACTTTC. Translated: CASSLVARGANVLTF.

The chain uses TRBV11-2 and TRBJ2-5; 10 positions match TRBD2. Germline V CDR1 and CDR2: SGHAT, FQNNGV. The CDR3 length is 18 residues. With 2 bases clipped from V and 7 bases from J, the junction kept 16 bases outside the gene matches. The CDR3 DNA is TGTGCCAGCAGCTTATTTCTCGCGGGACTAGCGCAAGAGGGGACCCAGTACTTC. It is translated as CASSLFLAGLAQEGTQYF.

V usage is TRBV7-2 and J usage is TRBJ2-7; D not resolved. Trimming stripped 2 bases from V and 10 bases from J, with 9 bases between. The V gene's germline CDR1 is SGHTA and CDR2 FQGNSA. This CDR3 is 11 amino acids long. CDR3 protein: CASSLSAVQYF. Written as DNA, the CDR3 is TGTGCCAGCAGCTTATCCGCCGTCCAGTACTTC.

The rearrangement uses TRBV11-1 and TRBJ2-5; D not certain. The CDR3 totals 14 residues. Per germline, CDR1 SGHAT and CDR2 FQDESV (reference sequence). V lost 1 base and J 3 bases, leaving 9 bases between the germline ends. CDR3 sequence (DNA): TGTGCCAGCAGCTTAGGTGTAGGGAAAGAGACCCAGTACTTC. Translation gives CASSLGVGKETQYF.

The rearrangement links TRBV28 to TRBJ1-4; D is possibly TRBD1 (5 bases). Germline assignment: CDR1 MDHEN and CDR2 SYDVKM. This CDR3 spans 17 amino acids. Trimming cost V 5 bases and J 7 bases, with 23 bases left between them. This CDR3 reads CASSLPWRGGIGEKLFF. In DNA, the CDR3 is TGTGCCAGCAGTCTCCCCTGGCGGGGGGGGATAGGTGAAAAACTGTTTTTT.

The chain uses TRBV9 and TRBJ1-2, with D perhaps TRBD1 (5 bases). This CDR3 contains 14 residues. The V end was cut by 0 bases, the J end by 3 bases, with 9 bases between. Germline loops: CDR1 SGDLS, CDR2 YYNGEE. DNA for the CDR3: TGTGCCAGCAGCGTAGGGGTAGGGGACTATGGCTACACCTTC. Translation: CASSVGVGDYGYTF.

The J gene is TRBJ1-2, the V gene TRBV27, with 10 bases identical to TRBD1. V lost 5 bases and J lost 5; bases outside the gene matches: 8. In germline, CDR1 is MNHEY, CDR2 SMNVEV (reference sequence). The CDR3 is made up of 15 amino acids. CDR3 region: CASSPLGQGRYGYTF. For the CDR3, the DNA is TGTGCCAGCAGTCCACTGGGACAGGGGAGGTATGGCTACACCTTC.

The genes are TRBV6-1 and TRBJ2-7; 10 positions agree with TRBD2. J gave up 6 bases and V 1 base, and 9 bases lay outside the gene matches. The CDR3 is 16 residues long. Germline V gives CDR1 MNHNS, CDR2 SASEGT. The CDR3 nucleotides read TGTGCCAGCAGTGAAGTAAGCGGGAGGGCCCTCATCGAGCAGTACTTC. It translates to CASSEVSGRALIEQYF.

The rearrangement uses TRBV5-1 and TRBJ2-5; D possibly corresponds to TRBD1 (5 bases). Trimming took off 2 bases at V and 4 bases at J, with 18 bases between the two ends. Germline CDR1 SGHRS, CDR2 YFSETQ. CDR3 size: 16 residues. The CDR3 is CASSLLDASQGETQYF. In nucleotides, the CDR3 is TGCGCCAGCAGCTTATTAGACGCTTCCCAGGGAGAGACCCAGTACTTC.

This chain joins TRBV28 and TRBJ2-1, with 7 bases matching TRBD1. Germline CDR1 and CDR2: MDHEN and SYDVKM. The CDR3 spans 17 residues. Losses at the gene ends were 5 bases for V and 5 bases for J; bases not matched to a gene: 15. In nucleotides, the CDR3 is TGTGCCAGCAGTCCGGCCTCCGCCGGGACAGTGCACAATGAGCAGTTCTTC. It is translated as CASSPASAGTVHNEQFF.

The chain combines TRBV7-9 with TRBJ1-1; D unresolved. The V gene's germline CDR1 is SEHNR and CDR2 FQNEAQ (reference sequence). The CDR3 consists of 14 residues. V was pared by 5 bases and J by 8 bases, with 18 bases between. The CDR3 is CASSLQWDRTEAFF. CDR3 nucleotides: TGTGCCAGCAGCCTCCAATGGGATCGCACCGAAGCTTTCTTT. Based on the CDR3 plus reference TRBV7-9 and TRBJ1-1, the full variable domain is DTGVSQNPRHKITKRGQNVTFRCDPISEHNRLYWYRQTLGQGPEFLTYFQNEAQLEKSRLLSDRFSAERPKGSFSTLEIQRTEQGDSAMYLCASSLQWDRTEAFFGQGTRLTVV.

About this clone itself: This sample includes further DNA sequences coding for the same CDR3. The chain couples TRBV5-1 to TRBJ2-1; TRBD1 or TRBD2 may be the D gene (5 bases each). Germline CDR1 and CDR2: SGHRS and YFSETQ. The CDR3 has 18 amino acids. V was cut by 1 base and J by 6 bases, with 23 bases left in between. CDR3 protein: CASSLSPPGTGKTNEQFF. CDR3 sequence (DNA): TGCGCCAGCAGCTTGTCTCCGCCCGGGACGGGTAAAACCAATGAGCAGTTCTTC.

V is TRBV5-5 and J is TRBJ1-4, with D tentatively TRBD1 (5 bases). Trimming stripped 3 bases from V and 4 bases from J, with 10 bases between. The length of the CDR3 is 14 residues. CDR1 is SGHKS, CDR2 YYEKEE, per germline (reference sequence). CDR3: CASSSWGGNEKLFF. CDR3 coding DNA: TGTGCCAGCAGCTCTTGGGGGGGTAATGAAAAACTGTTTTTT.

The V call is TRBV6-6, the J call TRBJ2-2; 8 bases are a match to TRBD2. The CDR3 runs 16 residues. The V gene's germline CDR1 is MNHNY and CDR2 SVGAGI (reference sequence). Unmatched junction bases numbered 13, after V lost 7 bases and J lost 6 bases. For the CDR3, the DNA is TGTGCCAGCACCGGACCGGGACTAGTGGCGGCCGGGGAGCTGTTTTTT. As protein: CASTGPGLVAAGELFF.

The rearrangement joins TRBV5-4 to TRBJ2-5, with 14 bases matching TRBD2. Unmatched junction bases numbered 5, after V lost 3 bases and J lost 1 base. This CDR3 has 17 residues. Germline lookup yields CDR1 SGHNT and CDR2 YYREEE (reference sequence). The CDR3 coding sequence is TGTGCCAGCAGCTGGGGACTAGCGGGAGCCTTCCAAGAGACCCAGTACTTC. Protein sequence: CASSWGLAGAFQETQYF.

This clone appeared a single time. This chain links TRBV11-3 with TRBJ2-2, with TRBD2 matching over 7 bases. Looked up from germline, CDR1 is SGHNT and CDR2 is YENEEA. V shed 8 bases and J 12 bases; nucleotides not matched to a gene: 9. The CDR3 runs 12 residues. CDR3 sequence reads: CASRDGEGKLFF. CDR3 nucleotides: TGTGCCAGCCGAGATGGGGAGGGGAAGCTGTTTTTT.

The chain links TRBV11-2 to TRBJ1-2, with D possibly being TRBD1 (5 bases). There are 13 residues in the CDR3. Germline V lookup: CDR1 SGHAT, CDR2 FQNNGV. Trimming left V 4 bases short and J 3 bases short, with 9 bases between. This CDR3 is CASSSDRYYGYTF. Here the CDR3 DNA reads TGTGCCAGCAGCTCTGACAGATACTATGGCTACACCTTC.

The CDR3 nucleotides read TGTGCCAGCAGCTTAGGTGGGGCGGACGTCTACGAGCAGTACTTC. Encoded protein: CASSLGGADVYEQYF. The gene calls are TRBV5-8 and TRBJ2-7; D might be TRBD1 (5 bases). The CDR3 loop spans 15 amino acids. In germline, CDR1 is SGHTS, CDR2 YDEGEE. V gave up 2 bases and J gave up 3 bases, with 15 bases separating them.

The genes are TRBV19 and TRBJ2-7, with TRBD2 as a possible D gene (6 bases). V was cut by 5 bases and J by 1 base, with 15 bases left in between. Germline values: CDR1 LNHDA, CDR2 SQIVND (reference sequence). This CDR3 spans 15 amino acids. The CDR3 loop is CASSDARGGSYEQYF. CDR3 coding DNA: TGTGCCAGTAGTGATGCGCGGGGCGGGTCCTACGAGCAGTACTTC.

The chain carries TRBV2 and TRBJ1-1; D unclear. This CDR3 contains 10 residues. In germline, CDR1 is SNHLY, CDR2 FYNNEI. Trimming pared 11 bases from V and 6 bases from J, leaving 10 bases between. CDR3 loop: CAPGSAEAFF. CDR3 DNA sequence: TGTGCCCCGGGTTCCGCTGAAGCTTTCTTT. The full variable domain, completed using reference TRBV2 and TRBJ1-1, is EPEVTQTPSHQVTQMGQEVILRCVPISNHLYFYWYRQILGQKVEFLVSFYNNEISEKSEIFDDQFSVERPDGSNFTLKIRSTKLEDSAMYFCAPGSAEAFFGQGTRLTVV.

The gene calls are TRBV30 and TRBJ1-1; maybe TRBD1 (6 bases). Trimming took 7 bases from V and 9 from J, leaving 18 bases between them. CDR1 is GTSNPN, CDR2 SVGIG, per germline (reference sequence). This CDR3 has 12 amino acids. The CDR3 coding sequence is TGTGCCTCCAAAGAACAGGGAAGACAAGCTTTCTTT. Its protein product is CASKEQGRQAFF.

The chain carries TRBV7-9 and TRBJ1-4; D ambiguous. This CDR3 has 15 residues. Germline V CDR1 and CDR2: SEHNR, FQNEAQ (reference sequence). V lost 5 bases, J lost 3 bases, and 13 bases lay in between. CDR3 sequence reads: CASSPRNSSNEKLFF. The CDR3 DNA follows: TGTGCCAGCAGCCCCCGCAACAGCTCTAATGAAAAACTGTTTTTT.

The chain recombines TRBV11-2 with TRBJ2-7, with 9 nucleotides matching TRBD1. The length of the CDR3 is 15 residues. The junction had 10 bases not matched to a gene; V was cut back by 5 bases and J by 5 bases. From germline, CDR1 is SGHAT and CDR2 FQNNGV. CDR3 in DNA: TGTGCCAGCAGCATTTCCGGGACAGGGTATAACGAGCAGTACTTC. Its translation: CASSISGTGYNEQYF.